This T cell receptor beta chain was retrieved from a study of blood T cells in healthy people across ages. Study conclusions and caveats: The CMV status of each donor remained undetermined, and this could have confounded shifts in expanded clonotypes.

This clonotype was counted between two and nine times. As yet, its antigen is unknown. Through a sample-barcoded 5' primer and a J-beta primer mix, a second PCR was run for roughly 7 to 11 cycles. The template-switch adaptor, which had 12 random nucleotides, put a tag on each cDNA molecule. MiXCR, run by TCRdb on the 5' RACE reads, gives a single entry per CDR3 protein. Among about 1.7 million distinct CDR3 sequences listed, roughly 30% were seen once. V dropped 3 bases and J dropped 15 bases, with 12 bases sitting between them. CDR1 is SQVTM, CDR2 ANQGSEA, per germline. CDR3 length: 10 amino acids. PBMCs, at least 6.5 million per sample, were isolated.

This clonotype was sampled from a woman aged 25 to 39 in good health. The genes are TRBV29-1 and TRBJ2-4; D perhaps matches TRBD1 (6 bases). Specimen: blood. The CDR3: CSVDYRDRYF. As DNA, the CDR3 is TGCAGCGTTGACTACAGGGATCGGTACTTC.